The clone carrying this T cell receptor (beta chain) was detected many times. The data stem from a study of T cells in Graves' hyperthyroidism and ophthalmopathy. Using 9.5 to 10 ml of fresh peripheral blood, PBMCs were prepared. TCR beta CDR3 region amplification was performed from RNA transcripts. Carried out on the TCR CDR3, a first-round RT-PCR used the HTBI primer set. TCRdb re-called the multiplex PCR reads with MiXCR, one entry per CDR3 protein. The profile shows 500,000 to 550,000 distinct CDR3 sequences, less than 25% of them singletons. The V end lost 0 bases, the J end lost 6 bases, and 12 bases lay between the germline ends. CDR1 MNHEY and CDR2 SVGAGI come from the germline V gene. The CDR3 is made up of 14 amino acids.

The rearrangement uses TRBV6-5 and TRBJ2-7; D is uncertain. The sample consisted of blood. This clonotype was obtained from a man between 18 and 35 years old with Graves' hyperthyroidism. This chain's CDR3 is CASSYSSRTREQYF. CDR3 sequence (DNA): TGTGCCAGCAGTTACTCGAGCAGGACCCGCGAGCAGTACTTC.